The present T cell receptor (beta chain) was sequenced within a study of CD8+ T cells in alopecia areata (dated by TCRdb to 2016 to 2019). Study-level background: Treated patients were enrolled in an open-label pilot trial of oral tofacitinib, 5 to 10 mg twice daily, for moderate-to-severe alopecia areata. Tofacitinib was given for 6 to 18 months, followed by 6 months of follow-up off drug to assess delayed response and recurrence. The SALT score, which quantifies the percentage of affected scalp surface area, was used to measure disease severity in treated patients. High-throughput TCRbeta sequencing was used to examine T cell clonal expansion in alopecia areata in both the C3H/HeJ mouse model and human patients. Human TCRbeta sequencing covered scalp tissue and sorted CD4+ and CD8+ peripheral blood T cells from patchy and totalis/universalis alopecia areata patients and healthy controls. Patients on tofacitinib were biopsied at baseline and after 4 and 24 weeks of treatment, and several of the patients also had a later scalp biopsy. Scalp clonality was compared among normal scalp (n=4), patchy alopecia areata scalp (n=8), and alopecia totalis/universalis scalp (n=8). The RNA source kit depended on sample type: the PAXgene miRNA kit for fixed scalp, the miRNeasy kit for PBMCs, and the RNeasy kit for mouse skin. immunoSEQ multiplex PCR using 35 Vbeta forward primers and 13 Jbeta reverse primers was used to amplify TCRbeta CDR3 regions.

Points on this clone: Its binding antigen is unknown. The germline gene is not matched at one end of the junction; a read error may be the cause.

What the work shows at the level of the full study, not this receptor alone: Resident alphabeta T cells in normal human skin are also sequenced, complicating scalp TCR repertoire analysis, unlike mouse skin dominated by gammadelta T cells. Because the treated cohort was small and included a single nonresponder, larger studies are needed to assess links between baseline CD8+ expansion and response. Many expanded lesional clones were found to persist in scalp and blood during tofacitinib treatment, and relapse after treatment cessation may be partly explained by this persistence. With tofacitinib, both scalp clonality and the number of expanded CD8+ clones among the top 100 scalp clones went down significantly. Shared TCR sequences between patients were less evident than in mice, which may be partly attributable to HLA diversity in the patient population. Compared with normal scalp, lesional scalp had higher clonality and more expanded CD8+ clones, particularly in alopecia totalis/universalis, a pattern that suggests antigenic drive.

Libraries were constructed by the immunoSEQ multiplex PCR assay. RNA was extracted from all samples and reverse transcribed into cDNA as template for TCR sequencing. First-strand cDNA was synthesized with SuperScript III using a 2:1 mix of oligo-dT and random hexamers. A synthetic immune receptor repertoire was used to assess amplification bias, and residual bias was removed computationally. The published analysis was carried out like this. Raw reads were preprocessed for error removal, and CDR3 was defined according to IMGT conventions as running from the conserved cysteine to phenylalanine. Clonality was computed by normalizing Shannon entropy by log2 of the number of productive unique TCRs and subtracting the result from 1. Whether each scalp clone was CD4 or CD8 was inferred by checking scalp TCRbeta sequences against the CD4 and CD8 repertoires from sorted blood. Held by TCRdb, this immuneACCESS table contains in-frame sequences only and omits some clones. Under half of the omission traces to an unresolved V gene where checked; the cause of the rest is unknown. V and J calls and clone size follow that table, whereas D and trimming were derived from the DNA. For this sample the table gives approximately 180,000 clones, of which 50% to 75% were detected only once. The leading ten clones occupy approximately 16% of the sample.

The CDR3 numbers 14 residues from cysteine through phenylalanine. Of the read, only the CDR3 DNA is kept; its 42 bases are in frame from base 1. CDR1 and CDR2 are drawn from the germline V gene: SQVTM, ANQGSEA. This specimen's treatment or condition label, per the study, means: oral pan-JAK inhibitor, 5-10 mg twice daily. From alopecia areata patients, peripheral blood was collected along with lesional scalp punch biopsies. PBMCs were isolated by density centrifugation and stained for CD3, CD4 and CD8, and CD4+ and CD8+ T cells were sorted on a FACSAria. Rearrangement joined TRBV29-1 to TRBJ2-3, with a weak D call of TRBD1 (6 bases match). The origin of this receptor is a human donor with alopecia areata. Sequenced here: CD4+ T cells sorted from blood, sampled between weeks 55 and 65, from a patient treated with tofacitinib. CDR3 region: CSVEGQTRTDTQYF. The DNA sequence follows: TGCAGCGTCGAAGGACAGACCCGCACAGATACGCAGTATTTT.